A selection of T cell receptor beta chains follows, all from one sample in a study of T cells after yellow fever vaccination. TCRdb ran MiXCR on the 5' RACE reads and lists one entry per CDR3 protein. Counted here are around 320,000 distinct CDR3 sequences, approximately 10% occurring once; the ten biggest clones make up about 3.7%. The input for sequencing was CD4+ T cells sorted from PBMCs, taken 5 days after the yellow fever booster vaccination. All receptors come from a man in his late teens or twenties who received the YFV17D yellow fever vaccine. Each CDR3 is given with its conserved first and last residue. Fields, in order: V gene, J gene, D gene, clone size, CDR3 DNA, CDR3 protein. The D gene is left open where the match is weak. Some rows have no size entry. The others give once, few or many, or a class for an expanded clone.

TRBV7-2	TRBJ2-3	-	few	TGTGCCAGCAGCTTAGGTGGACCGAGGAGGGATACGCAGTATTTT	CASSLGGPRRDTQYF
TRBV12-5	TRBJ2-7	-	few	TGTGCTAGTGGTCCCGGGACCCCTCGCGAGCAGTACTTC	CASGPGTPREQYF
TRBV5-1	TRBJ2-4	TRBD2	many	TGCGCCAGCAGCCCACCGGGGGGTCTTCAAAACATTCAGTACTTC	CASSPPGGLQNIQYF
TRBV20-1	TRBJ2-1	-	-	TGCAGTGCCCCGGGGGCTTACAATGAGCAGTTCTTC	CSAPGAYNEQFF
TRBV6-2/TRBV6-3	TRBJ1-2	TRBD1	few	TGTGCCAGCACTGACAGGGATGGTGGTGGCTACACCTTC	CASTDRDGGGYTF
TRBV6-5	TRBJ1-2	TRBD1	-	TGTGCCAGCAGTTACATGGGGGACAGTCGGGGAGGCTACACCTTC	CASSYMGDSRGGYTF
TRBV7-9	TRBJ1-1	-	few	TGTGCCAGCAGCTTAGACCCTGACACTGAAGCTTTCTTT	CASSLDPDTEAFF
TRBV9	TRBJ1-2	-	-	TGTGCCAGCAGCGCGAGGAGTGGGGGAAACTTTAACTATGGCTACACCTTC	CASSARSGGNFNYGYTF
TRBV6-1	TRBJ2-3	TRBD2	-	TGTGCCAGCAGCAGACTAGCGGGGGGTCCCCGAACAGATACGCAGTATTTT	CASSRLAGGPRTDTQYF
TRBV9	TRBJ2-7	-	-	TGTGCCAGCAGCGTCGCAGGTAATTTCTACGAGCAGTACTTC	CASSVAGNFYEQYF
TRBV20-1	TRBJ1-4	TRBD1	many	TGCAGTGCCATAAGACAGGGGGTCGAAAAACTGTTTTTT	CSAIRQGVEKLFF
TRBV7-2	TRBJ2-5	-	-	TGTGCCAGCAGTTCTAATCAGGAGACCCAGTACTTC	CASSSNQETQYF
TRBV30	TRBJ2-1	TRBD2	many	TGTGCGGGGGCGGGGGGTCTAAGCTCCTACAATGAGCAGTTCTTC	CAGAGGLSSYNEQFF
TRBV6-1	TRBJ1-2	-	-	TGTGCCAGCAGTGTCGGGGGAGGCTACACCTTC	CASSVGGGYTF
TRBV14	TRBJ1-2	-	few	TGTGCCAGCAGCCTAAGTGACACCAACTATGGCTACACCTTC	CASSLSDTNYGYTF
TRBV5-4	TRBJ1-2	-	few	TGTGCCAGCAGCCGCGATCGTGGCTACACCTTC	CASSRDRGYTF